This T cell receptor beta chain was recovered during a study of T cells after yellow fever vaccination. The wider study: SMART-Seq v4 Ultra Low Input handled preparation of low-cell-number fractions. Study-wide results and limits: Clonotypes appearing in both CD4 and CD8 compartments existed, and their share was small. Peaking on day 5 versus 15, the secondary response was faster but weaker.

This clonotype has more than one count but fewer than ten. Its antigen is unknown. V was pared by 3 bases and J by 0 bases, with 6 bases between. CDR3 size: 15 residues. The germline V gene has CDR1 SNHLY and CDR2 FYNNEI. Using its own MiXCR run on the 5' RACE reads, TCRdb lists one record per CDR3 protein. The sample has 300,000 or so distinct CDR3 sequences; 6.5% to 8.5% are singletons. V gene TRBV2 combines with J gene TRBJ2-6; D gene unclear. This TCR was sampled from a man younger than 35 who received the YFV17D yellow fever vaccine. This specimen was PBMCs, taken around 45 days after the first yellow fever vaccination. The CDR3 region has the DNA TGTGCCAGCAGTGACCGGAGCTCTGGGGCCAACGTCCTGACTTTC. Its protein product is CASSDRSSGANVLTF.